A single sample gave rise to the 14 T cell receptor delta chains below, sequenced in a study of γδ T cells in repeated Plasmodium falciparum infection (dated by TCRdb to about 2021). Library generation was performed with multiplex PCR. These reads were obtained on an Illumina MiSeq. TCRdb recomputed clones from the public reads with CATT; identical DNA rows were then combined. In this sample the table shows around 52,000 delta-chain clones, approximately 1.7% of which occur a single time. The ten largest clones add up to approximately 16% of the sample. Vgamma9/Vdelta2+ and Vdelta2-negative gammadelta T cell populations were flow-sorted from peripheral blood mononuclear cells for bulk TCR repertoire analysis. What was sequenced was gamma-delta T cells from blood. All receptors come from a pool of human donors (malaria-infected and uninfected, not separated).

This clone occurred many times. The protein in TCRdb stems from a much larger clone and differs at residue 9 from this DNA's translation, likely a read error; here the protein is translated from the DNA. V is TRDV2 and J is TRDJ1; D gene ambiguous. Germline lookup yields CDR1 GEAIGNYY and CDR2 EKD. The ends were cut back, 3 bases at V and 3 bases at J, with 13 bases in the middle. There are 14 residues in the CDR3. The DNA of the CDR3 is TGTGCCTGTGACGCCCTGCCAGACGCCGATAAACTCATCTTT. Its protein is CACDALPDADKLIF.

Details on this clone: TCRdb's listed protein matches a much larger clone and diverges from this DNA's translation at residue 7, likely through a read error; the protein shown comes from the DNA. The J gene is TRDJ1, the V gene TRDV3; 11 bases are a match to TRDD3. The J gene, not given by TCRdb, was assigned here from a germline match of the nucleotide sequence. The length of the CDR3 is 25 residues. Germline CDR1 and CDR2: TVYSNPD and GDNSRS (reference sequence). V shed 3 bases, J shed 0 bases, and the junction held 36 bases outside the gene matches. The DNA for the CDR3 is TGTGCCTTCCCACTAAGCTCCCACGTTCTACATTCGGTACTGGGGGATAAGGAGCACACCGATAAACTCATCTTT. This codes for CAFPLSSHVLHSVLGDKEHTDKLIF. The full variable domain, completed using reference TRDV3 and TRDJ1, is CDKVTQSSPDQTVASGSEVVLLCTYDTVYSNPDLFWYRIRPDYSFQFVFYGDNSRSEGADFTQGRFSVKHILTQKAFHLVISPVRTEDSATYYCAFPLSSHVLHSVLGDKEHTDKLIFGKGTRVTVEP.

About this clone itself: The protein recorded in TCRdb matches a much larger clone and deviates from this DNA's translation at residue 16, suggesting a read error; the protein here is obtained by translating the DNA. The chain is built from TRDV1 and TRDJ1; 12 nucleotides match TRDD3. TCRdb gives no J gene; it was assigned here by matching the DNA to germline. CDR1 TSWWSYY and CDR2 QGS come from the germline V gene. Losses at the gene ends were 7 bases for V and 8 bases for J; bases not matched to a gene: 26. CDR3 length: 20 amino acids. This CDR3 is CALVGEFGRWVLGDTMKLIF. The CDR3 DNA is TGTGCTCTTGTGGGGGAGTTTGGACGATGGGTACTGGGGGATACAATGAAACTCATCTTT.

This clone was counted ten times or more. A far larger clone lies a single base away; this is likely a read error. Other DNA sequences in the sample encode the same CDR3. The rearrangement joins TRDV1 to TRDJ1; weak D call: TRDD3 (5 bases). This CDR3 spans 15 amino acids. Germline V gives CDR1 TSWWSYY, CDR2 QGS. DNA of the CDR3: TGTGCCCTTGGGGAAACTATGTTTAGAACCGATAAACTCATCTTT. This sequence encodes CALGETMFRTDKLIF.

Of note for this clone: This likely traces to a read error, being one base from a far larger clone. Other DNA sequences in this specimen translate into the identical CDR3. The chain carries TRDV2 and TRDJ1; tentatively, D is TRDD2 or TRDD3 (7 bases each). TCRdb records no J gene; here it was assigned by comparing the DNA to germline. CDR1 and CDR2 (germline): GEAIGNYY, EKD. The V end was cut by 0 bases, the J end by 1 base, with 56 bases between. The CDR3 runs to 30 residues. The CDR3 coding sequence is TGTGCCTGTGACACCCCTCGTAGTATTCCTACTGGAGTCTGGGGGTCCCCCGTATTGGCCCTCTCATATCCCACCGATAAACTCATCTTT. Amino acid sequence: CACDTPRSIPTGVWGSPVLALSYPTDKLIF.

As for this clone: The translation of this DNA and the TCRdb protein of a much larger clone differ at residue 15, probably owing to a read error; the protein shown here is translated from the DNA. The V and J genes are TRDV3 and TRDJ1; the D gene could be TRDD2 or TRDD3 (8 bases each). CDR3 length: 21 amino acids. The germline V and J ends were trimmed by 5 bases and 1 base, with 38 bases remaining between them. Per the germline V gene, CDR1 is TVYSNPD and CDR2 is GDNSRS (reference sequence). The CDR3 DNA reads TGTGCCCTAAAAGACTTCCTACGTTTTTTTCCTGGGGGAGATTCCACCGATAAACTCATCTTT. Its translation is CALKDFLRFFPGGDSTDKLIF.

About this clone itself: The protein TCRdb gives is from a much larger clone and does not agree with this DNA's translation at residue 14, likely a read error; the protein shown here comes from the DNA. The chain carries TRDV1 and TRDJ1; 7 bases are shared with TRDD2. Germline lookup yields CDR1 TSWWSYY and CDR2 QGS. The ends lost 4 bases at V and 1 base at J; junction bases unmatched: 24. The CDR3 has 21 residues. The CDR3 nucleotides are TGTGCTCTTGGGGCCCCCTTCCTGACCGGGTCTGAGAGATGTTGCACCGATAAACTCATCTTT. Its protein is CALGAPFLTGSERCCTDKLIF.

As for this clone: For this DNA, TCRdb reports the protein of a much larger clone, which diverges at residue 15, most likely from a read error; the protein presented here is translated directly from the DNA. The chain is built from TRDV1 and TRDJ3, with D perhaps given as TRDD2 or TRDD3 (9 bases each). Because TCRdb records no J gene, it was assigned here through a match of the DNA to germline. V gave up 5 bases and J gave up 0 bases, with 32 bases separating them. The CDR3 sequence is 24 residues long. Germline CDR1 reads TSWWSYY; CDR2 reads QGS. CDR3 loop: CALGPIPFLRTGGLCSWDTRQMFF. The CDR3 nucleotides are TGTGCTCTTGGGCCCATCCCCTTCCTACGAACTGGGGGACTGTGCTCCTGGGACACCCGACAGATGTTTTTC.

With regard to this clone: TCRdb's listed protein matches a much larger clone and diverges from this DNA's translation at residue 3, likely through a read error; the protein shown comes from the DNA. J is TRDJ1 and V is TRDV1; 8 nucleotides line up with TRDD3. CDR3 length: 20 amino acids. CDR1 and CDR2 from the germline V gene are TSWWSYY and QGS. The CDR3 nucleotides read TGTGCTCCTGGGGATTCGTACTGGGGGTCCACCGGAGTCTGGCCCGATAAACTCATCTTT. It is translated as CAPGDSYWGSTGVWPDKLIF.

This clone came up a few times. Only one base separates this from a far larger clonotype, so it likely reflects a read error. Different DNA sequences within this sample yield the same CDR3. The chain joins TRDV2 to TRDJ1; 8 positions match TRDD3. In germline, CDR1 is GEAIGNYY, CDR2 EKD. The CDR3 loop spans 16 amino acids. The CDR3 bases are TGCGCCTGTGTCAGTACTGGGGGGTTGTACACCGATAAACTCATCTTT. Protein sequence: CACVSTGGLYTDKLIF.

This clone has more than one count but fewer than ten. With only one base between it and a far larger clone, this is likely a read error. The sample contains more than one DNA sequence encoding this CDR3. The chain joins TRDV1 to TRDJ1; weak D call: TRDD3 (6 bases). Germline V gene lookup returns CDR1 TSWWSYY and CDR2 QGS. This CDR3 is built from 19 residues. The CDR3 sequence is CALGEPFPLILGRTDKLIF. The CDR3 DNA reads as TGTGCTCTTGGTGAACCTTTTCCCCTCATACTGGGTCGGACCGATAAACTCATCTTT.

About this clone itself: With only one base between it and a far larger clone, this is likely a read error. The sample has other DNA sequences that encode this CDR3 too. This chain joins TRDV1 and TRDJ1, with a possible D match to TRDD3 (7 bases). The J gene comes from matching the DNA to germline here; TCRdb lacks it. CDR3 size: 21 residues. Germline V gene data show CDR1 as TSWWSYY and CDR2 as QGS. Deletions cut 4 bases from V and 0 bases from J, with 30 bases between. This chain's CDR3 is CALGVSTCPPTGVGYTDKLIF. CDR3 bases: TGTGCTCTTGGGGTCAGTACCTGTCCTCCTACTGGGGTAGGGTACACCGATAAACTCATCTTT.

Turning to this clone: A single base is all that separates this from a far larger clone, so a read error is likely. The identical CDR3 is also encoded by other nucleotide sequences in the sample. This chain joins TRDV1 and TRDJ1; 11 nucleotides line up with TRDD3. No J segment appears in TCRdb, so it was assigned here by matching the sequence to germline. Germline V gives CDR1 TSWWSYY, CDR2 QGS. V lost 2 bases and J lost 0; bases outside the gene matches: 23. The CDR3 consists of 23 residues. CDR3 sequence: CALGELEGPVNVLGDKDTDKLIF. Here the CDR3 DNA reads TGTGCTCTTGGGGAATTAGAAGGACCCGTGAACGTACTGGGGGATAAGGACACCGATAAACTCATCTTT.

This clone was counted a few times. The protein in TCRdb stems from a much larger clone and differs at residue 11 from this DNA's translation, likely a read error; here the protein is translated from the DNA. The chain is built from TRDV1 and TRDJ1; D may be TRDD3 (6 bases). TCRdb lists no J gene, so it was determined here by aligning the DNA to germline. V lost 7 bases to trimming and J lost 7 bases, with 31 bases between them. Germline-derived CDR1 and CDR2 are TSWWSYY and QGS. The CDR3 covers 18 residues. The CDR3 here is CALEFSGLGTLAKTKLIF. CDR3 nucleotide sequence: TGTGCTCTTGAGTTTTCCGGCCTGGGGACTCTAGCGAAAACTAAACTCATCTTT.